These 27 T cell receptor beta chains were all obtained from the same sample, sequenced in a study of OX40 agonist ivuxolimab in advanced cancers. Clones were read by immunoSEQ multiplex PCR, and TCRdb kept only the in-frame ones, dropping some. The data show approximately 70,000 clones, with more than 85% seen just once and over 0.35% held by the top ten. Sequencing used CD4+ or CD8+ T cells sorted from blood, obtained in a trial of the OX40 agonist ivuxolimab. These TCRs come from an adult with an advanced solid tumor such as melanoma, head and neck, liver or kidney cancer.

The chain couples TRBV18 to TRBJ1-2, with 7 bases fitting TRBD1. The germline V gene has CDR1 KGHSH and CDR2 LQKENI. Trimming cost V 6 bases and J 7 bases; bases outside gene matches: 14. The CDR3 length is 15 residues. This CDR3 reads CASSLQGGRGLGYTF. CDR3 DNA sequence: TGTGCCAGCTCCCTGCAGGGGGGGCGAGGTCTTGGCTACACCTTC.

This chain connects TRBV6-1 to TRBJ2-2, with a weak D call TRBD1 (6 bases). Per germline, CDR1 MNHNS and CDR2 SASEGT. CDR3 size: 15 residues. The V end lost 2 bases, the J end lost 6 bases, and 13 bases lay between the germline ends. As DNA, the CDR3 is TGTGCCAGCAGTGAATGGGCAGGGGCTCCCGGGGAGCTGTTTTTT. It specifies CASSEWAGAPGELFF.

V is TRBV28 and J is TRBJ1-5, with a weak D call TRBD1 (5 bases). The germline CDR1 and CDR2 sequences are MDHEN and SYDVKM. The length of the CDR3 is 15 residues. Trimming stripped 5 bases from V and 3 bases from J, with 14 bases between. The CDR3 nucleotides are TGTGCCAGCAGTCCCGACCAGGGAAACAATCAGCCCCAGCATTTT. As protein: CASSPDQGNNQPQHF.

With regard to this clone: At one end the junction does not follow the germline gene, possibly because of a read error. J is TRBJ1-1 and V is TRBV7-9, with D possibly TRBD1 on 5 matching bases. Germline V gene data show CDR1 as SEHNR and CDR2 as FQNEAQ (reference sequence). CDR3 length equals 11 residues. The CDR3 DNA reads TGTGCCAGCAGCCTGGGGGAAGGGAAGTCGTTT. This translates into CASSLGEGKSF.

The chain recombines TRBV15 with TRBJ2-7, with 11 bases fitting TRBD1. CDR1 LNHNV and CDR2 YYDKDF come from the germline V gene (reference sequence). The V and J ends lost 0 bases and 6 bases, in that order; junction bases with no gene match: 4. The CDR3 has 15 residues. Written as DNA, the CDR3 is TGTGCCACCAGCAGAGACCCGGGACAGGGGGGCGAGCAGTACTTC. Protein: CATSRDPGQGGEQYF.

The V gene is TRBV23-1, the J gene TRBJ1-1; 7 positions agree with TRBD1. TRBV23-1 is an open reading frame whose function is uncertain. V shed 0 bases, J shed 5 bases, and the junction held 6 bases outside the gene matches. The CDR3 has 15 amino acids. For the CDR3, the DNA is TGCGCCAGCAGTCAATCCCCCAGGGGGGGAACTGAAGCTTTCTTT. This encodes CASSQSPRGGTEAFF.

The V and J genes are TRBV18 and TRBJ1-4; D is possibly TRBD1 (5 bases). Per germline, CDR1 KGHSH and CDR2 LQKENI. The CDR3 covers 15 residues. Trimming shortened V by 2 bases and J by 3 bases, and 10 bases separated the two germline ends. The CDR3 here is CASSPGAPPNEKLFF. The CDR3, as DNA: TGTGCCAGCTCACCAGGGGCTCCGCCTAATGAAAAACTGTTTTTT.

The V call is TRBV6-1, the J call TRBJ2-3; D is uncertain. This CDR3 region has 14 residues. Trimming pared 8 bases from V and 0 bases from J, leaving 12 bases between. The germline CDR1 and CDR2 sequences are MNHNS and SASEGT. The CDR3 spells CASAVDPSTDTQYF. In DNA, the CDR3 is TGTGCCAGCGCGGTTGATCCTAGCACAGATACGCAGTATTTT.

V usage is TRBV6-5 and J usage is TRBJ2-7; 9 bases match TRBD2. The CDR3 has 16 residues. V was clipped by 2 bases and J by 0 bases; unmatched bases: 5. The germline V gene encodes CDR1 MNHEY and CDR2 SVGAGI. CDR3 nucleotides: TGTGCCAGCAGTTACGCTAGCGGGAAAGCCTCCTACGAGCAGTACTTC. Translation gives CASSYASGKASYEQYF.

V gene TRBV19 combines with J gene TRBJ1-2, with D possibly TRBD1 on 6 matching bases. The germline V gene encodes CDR1 LNHDA and CDR2 SQIVND (reference sequence). This CDR3 comprises 14 residues. V lost 6 bases, J lost 5 bases, and 16 bases lay in between. CDR3 loop: CASRRVRGEYGYTF. The CDR3 DNA is TGTGCCAGTAGACGGGTTAGGGGGGAGTATGGCTACACCTTC.

This chain uses TRBV6-5 with TRBJ2-3; D might be TRBD2 (6 bases). Germline V CDR1 and CDR2: MNHEY, SVGAGI. The V end was cut by 2 bases, the J end by 4 bases, with 10 bases between. The CDR3 is made up of 14 amino acids. CDR3 region: CASSYRGGADTQYF. The CDR3 DNA sequence: TGTGCCAGCAGTTACAGGGGAGGAGCAGATACGCAGTATTTT.

This sequence joins TRBV15 and TRBJ2-1, with a possible D match to TRBD2 (6 bases). V was trimmed by 0 bases and J by 3 bases, leaving 6 bases between them. The CDR3 spans 14 residues. CDR1 and CDR2 (germline): LNHNV, YYDKDF (reference sequence). CDR3 sequence reads: CATSRDSGYNEQFF. For the CDR3, the DNA is TGTGCCACCAGCAGAGATAGCGGCTACAATGAGCAGTTCTTC.

The gene calls are TRBV27 and TRBJ2-1, with 10 bases aligning to TRBD2. The CDR3 covers 17 residues. Germline loops: CDR1 MNHEY, CDR2 SMNVEV (reference sequence). The V and J ends lost 6 bases and 4 bases, in that order; junction bases with no gene match: 12. The CDR3 sequence is CASSLLNGLAAYNEQFF. The CDR3 region has the DNA TGTGCCAGCAGCCTGCTGAATGGACTAGCGGCTTACAATGAGCAGTTCTTC.

This clone showed up just once. The genes are TRBV19 and TRBJ2-5; the D gene could be TRBD1 or TRBD2 (7 bases each). This CDR3 comprises 14 residues. Germline CDR1 and CDR2: LNHDA and SQIVND (reference sequence). V lost 10 bases and J lost 5, with 20 bases in between. The CDR3, as DNA: TGTGCCACCAGGGGGGGATATGGGATGGAGACCCAGTACTTC. Translating it yields CATRGGYGMETQYF. Drawing the rest from reference TRBV19 and TRBJ2-5, the complete variable domain is DGGITQSPKYLFRKEGQNVTLSCEQNLNHDAMYWYRQDPGQGLRLIYYSQIVNDFQKGDIAEGYSVSREKKESFPLTVTSAQKNPTAFYLCATRGGYGMETQYFGPGTRLLVL.

The rearrangement links TRBV7-2 to TRBJ2-5; 7 bases agree with TRBD2. The tail of the sequence fits TRBJ2-7 better, so the J call may be wrong. This CDR3 is 15 amino acids long. Germline loops: CDR1 SGHTA, CDR2 FQGNSA. The CDR3 nucleotides are TGTGCCAGCACCCCTGGCGGGAGCCCGACCTACGAGCAGTACTTC. Protein sequence: CASTPGGSPTYEQYF.

V gene TRBV7-6 combines with J gene TRBJ1-2, with TRBD1 matching 9 bases. Germline CDR1 reads SGHVS; CDR2 reads FNYEAQ. The CDR3 runs to 17 residues. V lost 5 bases, J lost 4 bases, and 14 bases stayed unmatched. CDR3 protein: CASSGNSGTGRTYGYTF. CDR3 nucleotides: TGTGCCAGCAGCGGAAACTCTGGGACAGGGAGAACCTATGGCTACACCTTC.

This chain links TRBV2 with TRBJ2-4; perhaps TRBD1 as D (5 bases). V lost 4 bases and J lost 9, with 10 bases in between. Looked up from germline, CDR1 is SNHLY and CDR2 is FYNNEI. The CDR3 covers 12 residues. CDR3 DNA: TGTGCCAGCAGTGTTCAGGGATCCATTCAGTACTTC. Translated, it gives CASSVQGSIQYF.

The chain combines TRBV5-1 with TRBJ2-1, with D possibly being TRBD2 (6 bases). This CDR3 has 15 residues. V lost 0 bases to trimming and J lost 7 bases, with 14 bases between them. CDR1 is SGHRS and CDR2 is YFSETQ in the germline V gene. DNA for the CDR3: TGCGCCAGCAGCTTGGGCGAATTGGGGGGTAATGAGCAGTTCTTC. This encodes CASSLGELGGNEQFF.

The DNA for the CDR3 is TGTGCCAGCAGCTCCACGGACAGGGCCCGGGAGACCCAGTACTTC. Protein sequence: CASSSTDRARETQYF. The chain recombines TRBV7-9 with TRBJ2-5; 8 bases map to TRBD1. CDR3 length: 15 amino acids. Germline CDR1 is SEHNR and CDR2 is FQNEAQ (reference sequence). V shed 4 bases, J shed 5 bases, and the junction held 9 bases outside the gene matches.

The rearrangement joins TRBV5-1 to TRBJ1-4; tentative D call: TRBD1 (6 bases). The CDR3 consists of 15 residues. The germline V gene has CDR1 SGHRS and CDR2 YFSETQ. V was cut by 4 bases and J by 3 bases, with 13 bases left in between. The DNA for the CDR3 is TGCGCCAGCAGCCCTGGCGGGGGCGCTAATGAAAAACTGTTTTTT. Residues: CASSPGGGANEKLFF.

In nucleotides, the CDR3 is TGTGCCAGCTCACCATCGGAGGGATCCGGGGAGACCCAGTACTTC. It is translated as CASSPSEGSGETQYF. The V call is TRBV18, the J call TRBJ2-5; tentative D call: TRBD2 (6 bases). Germline CDR1 reads KGHSH; CDR2 reads LQKENI. V lost 2 bases to trimming and J lost 5 bases, with 15 bases between them. The CDR3 is 15 amino acids.

The chain employs TRBV4-1 and TRBJ2-1; D unresolved. The CDR3 covers 17 residues. Germline V lookup: CDR1 MGHRA, CDR2 YSYEKL. Trimming shortened V by 0 bases and J by 0 bases, and 12 bases separated the two germline ends. CDR3 sequence: CASSQDLAISSYNEQFF. DNA for the CDR3: TGCGCCAGCAGCCAAGACCTCGCGATTAGCTCCTACAATGAGCAGTTCTTC.

CDR3 amino acids: CAISAGTGSYEQYF. The CDR3 region has the DNA TGTGCCATCAGTGCCGGGACAGGATCCTACGAGCAGTACTTC. The gene calls are TRBV10-3 and TRBJ2-7, with 8 bases fitting TRBD1. This CDR3 region has 14 residues. CDR1 and CDR2 (germline): ENHRY, SYGVKD. V dropped 4 bases and J dropped 1; count of bases not matched to a gene: 3.

The chain has TRBV7-2 and TRBJ2-3; 16 bases are a match to TRBD2. Unmatched junction bases numbered 7, after V lost 6 bases and J lost 1 base. The CDR3 contains 18 residues. CDR1 is SGHTA and CDR2 is FQGNSA in the germline V gene. CDR3 sequence reads: CASSSGLAGGWGTDTQYF. The CDR3 region has the DNA TGTGCCAGCAGTTCGGGACTAGCGGGAGGGTGGGGCACAGATACGCAGTATTTT.

With respect to this clone: At the DNA level, this CDR3 is encoded by other sequences in the same sample as well. The chain carries TRBV9 and TRBJ2-2; a weak D match, TRBD2 (5 bases). This CDR3 is built from 16 residues. The germline V gene has CDR1 SGDLS and CDR2 YYNGEE. V was trimmed by 3 bases and J by 4 bases, leaving 16 bases between them. CDR3 sequence (DNA): TGTGCCAGCAGCGCGGGGTCCTCGCCGACCACCGGGGAGCTGTTTTTT. Residues: CASSAGSSPTTGELFF.

This clone was found once. The chain recombines TRBV7-2 with TRBJ2-5; D unclear. The DNA end lines up better with TRBJ2-7; the J call may be wrong. Germline assignment: CDR1 SGHTA and CDR2 FQGNSA. This CDR3 region has 15 residues. The CDR3 DNA reads as TGTGCCAGCAGCTTGATGGCGGCGAGCTCCTACGAGCAGTACTTC. Translating it yields CASSLMAASSYEQYF.

V gene TRBV18 combines with J gene TRBJ2-1, with D possibly TRBD1 on 6 matching bases. V was trimmed by 5 bases and J by 2 bases, leaving 7 bases between them. CDR3 length: 13 residues. Germline V gives CDR1 KGHSH, CDR2 LQKENI. This CDR3 reads CASSRDTYNEQFF. The CDR3 DNA follows: TGTGCCAGCTCAAGGGACACCTACAATGAGCAGTTCTTC.